The clone carrying this T cell receptor beta chain occurred a few times. Its matching antigen is unknown. The germline CDR1 and CDR2 sequences are MDHEN and SYDVKM. Trimming pared 6 bases from V and 3 bases from J, leaving 8 bases between. The CDR3 loop spans 13 amino acids. This sample was included in a study of T cell repertoires in cytomegalovirus infection. Study-wide context: Selection of CMV epitopes for the study included recently identified HLA-C-restricted and well-studied HLA-B-restricted ones. It was the public TCR beta signatures that indicated both CMV infection and matching HLA type.

Study findings and constraints: Adding up the frequency of public TCR beta families identified people who carried CMV plus the relevant HLA.

TCRdb passed the reads through MiXCR, listing each CDR3 protein once. The data show some 350,000 distinct CDR3 sequences, with about 34% seen just once and about 14% held by the top ten. The chain combines TRBV28 with TRBJ2-2; D unclear. The material was cultured PBMCs, obtained from culture after CMV antigen stimulation. This TCR was sampled from a human donor in good health (CMV status not recorded). Some clones in this sample may be carry-over from other donors' samples. The CDR3 nucleotides read TGTGCCAGCAGGGGGTTCGACACCGGGGAGCTGTTTTTT. Its protein product is CASRGFDTGELFF. The variable domain in full, with the rest retrieved from reference TRBV28 and TRBJ2-2, is DVKVTQSSRYLVKRTGEKVFLECVQDMDHENMFWYRQDPGLGLRLIYFSYDVKMKEKGDIPEGYSVSREKKERFSLILESASTNQTSMYLCASRGFDTGELFFGEGSRLTVL.